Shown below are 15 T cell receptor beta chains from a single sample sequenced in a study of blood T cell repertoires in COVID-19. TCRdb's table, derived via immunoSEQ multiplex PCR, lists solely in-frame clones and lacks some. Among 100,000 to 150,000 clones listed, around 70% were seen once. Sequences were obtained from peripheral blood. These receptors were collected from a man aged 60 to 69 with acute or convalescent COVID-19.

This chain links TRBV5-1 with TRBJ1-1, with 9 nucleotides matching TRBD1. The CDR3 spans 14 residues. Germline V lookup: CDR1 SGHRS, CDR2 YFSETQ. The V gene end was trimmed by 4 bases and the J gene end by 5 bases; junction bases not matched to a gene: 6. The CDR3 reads CASSRGDRVTEAFF. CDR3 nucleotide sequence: TGCGCCAGCAGCAGGGGGGACAGGGTTACTGAAGCTTTCTTT.

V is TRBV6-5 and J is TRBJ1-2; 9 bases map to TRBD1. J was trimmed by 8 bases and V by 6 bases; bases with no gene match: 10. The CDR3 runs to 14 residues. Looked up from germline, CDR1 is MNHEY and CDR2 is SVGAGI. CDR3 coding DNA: TGTGCCAGCAGCCCCCCACGGGACAGGGTGGGCTACACCTTC. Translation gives CASSPPRDRVGYTF.

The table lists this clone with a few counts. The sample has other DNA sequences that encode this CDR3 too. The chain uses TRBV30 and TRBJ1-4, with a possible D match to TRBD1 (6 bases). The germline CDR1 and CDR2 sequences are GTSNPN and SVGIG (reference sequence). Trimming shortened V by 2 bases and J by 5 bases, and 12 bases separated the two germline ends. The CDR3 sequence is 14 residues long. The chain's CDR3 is CAWSKTGRNEKLFF. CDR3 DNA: TGTGCCTGGAGTAAGACAGGACGGAATGAAAAACTGTTTTTT.

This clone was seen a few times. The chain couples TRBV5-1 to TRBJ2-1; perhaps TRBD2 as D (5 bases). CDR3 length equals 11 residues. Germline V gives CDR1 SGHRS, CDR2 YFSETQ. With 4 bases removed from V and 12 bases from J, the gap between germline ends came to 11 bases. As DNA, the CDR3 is TGCGCCAGCAGCATTAACGGAGGGCAGTTCTTC. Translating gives CASSINGGQFF.

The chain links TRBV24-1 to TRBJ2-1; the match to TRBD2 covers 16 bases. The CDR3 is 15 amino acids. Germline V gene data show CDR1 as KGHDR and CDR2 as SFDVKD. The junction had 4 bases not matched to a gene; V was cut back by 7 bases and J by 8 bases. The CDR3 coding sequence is TGTGCCACCAGAGGGACTAGCGGGGGGGCCTATGAGCAGTTCTTC. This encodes CATRGTSGGAYEQFF.

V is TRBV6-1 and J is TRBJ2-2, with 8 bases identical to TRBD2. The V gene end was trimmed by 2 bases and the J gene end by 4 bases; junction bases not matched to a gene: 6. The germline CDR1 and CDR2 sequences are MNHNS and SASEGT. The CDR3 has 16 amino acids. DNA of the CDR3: TGTGCCAGCAGTGAAATTGGCGGGGGGTTCACCGGGGAGCTGTTTTTT. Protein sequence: CASSEIGGGFTGELFF.

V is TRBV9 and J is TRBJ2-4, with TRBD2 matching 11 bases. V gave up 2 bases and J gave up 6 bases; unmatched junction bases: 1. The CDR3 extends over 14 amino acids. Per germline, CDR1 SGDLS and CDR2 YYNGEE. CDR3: CASSVGTSGNIQYF. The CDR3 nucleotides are TGTGCCAGCAGCGTCGGGACTAGCGGAAACATTCAGTACTTC.

DNA of the CDR3: TGTGCCAGCAGTTTTGGAGGGCCCAGCAACATTCAGTACTTC. Its translation: CASSFGGPSNIQYF. The gene calls are TRBV27 and TRBJ2-4, with a possible D match to TRBD2 (6 bases). CDR3 length equals 14 residues. The V end was cut by 3 bases, the J end by 7 bases, with 13 bases between. The germline V gene encodes CDR1 MNHEY and CDR2 SMNVEV (reference sequence).

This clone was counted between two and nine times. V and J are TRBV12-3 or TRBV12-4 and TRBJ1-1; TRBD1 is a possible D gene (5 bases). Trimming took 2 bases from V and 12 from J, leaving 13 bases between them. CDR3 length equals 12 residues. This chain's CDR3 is CASSLSGDRSFF. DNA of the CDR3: TGTGCCAGCAGTTTATCGGGGGATAGGTCTTTCTTT.

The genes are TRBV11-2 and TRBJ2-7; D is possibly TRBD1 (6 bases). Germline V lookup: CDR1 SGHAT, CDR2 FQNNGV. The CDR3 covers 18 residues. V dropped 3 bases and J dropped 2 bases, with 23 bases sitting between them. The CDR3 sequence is CASSLNRPTGSFPYEQYF. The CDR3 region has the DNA TGTGCCAGCAGCTTGAACAGACCGACAGGCTCTTTCCCCTACGAGCAGTACTTC.

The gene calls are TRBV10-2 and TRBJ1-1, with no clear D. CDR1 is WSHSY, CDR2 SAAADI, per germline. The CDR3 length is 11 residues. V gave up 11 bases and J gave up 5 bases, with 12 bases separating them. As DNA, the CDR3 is TGCGCCGCCAAGGAGGAAACTGAAGCTTTCTTT. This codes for CAAKEETEAFF.

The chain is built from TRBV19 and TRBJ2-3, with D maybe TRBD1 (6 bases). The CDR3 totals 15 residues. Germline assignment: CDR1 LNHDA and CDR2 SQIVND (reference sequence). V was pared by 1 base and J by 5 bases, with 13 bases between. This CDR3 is CASSIGTIQGDTQYF. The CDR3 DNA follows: TGTGCCAGTAGTATAGGAACGATACAGGGAGATACGCAGTATTTT.

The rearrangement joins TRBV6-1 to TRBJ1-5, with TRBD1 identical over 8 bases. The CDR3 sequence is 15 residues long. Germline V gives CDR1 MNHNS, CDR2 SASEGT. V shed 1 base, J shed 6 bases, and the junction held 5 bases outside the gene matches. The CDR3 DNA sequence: TGTGCCAGCAGTGAAGACAGGGGGTATAGTCAGCCCCAGCATTTT. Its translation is CASSEDRGYSQPQHF.

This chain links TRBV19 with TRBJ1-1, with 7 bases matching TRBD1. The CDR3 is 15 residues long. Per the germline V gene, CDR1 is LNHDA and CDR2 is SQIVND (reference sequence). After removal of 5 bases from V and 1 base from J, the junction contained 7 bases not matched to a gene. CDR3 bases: TGTGCCAGTAGTGCTCGGACAGGAGGGAACACTGAAGCTTTCTTT. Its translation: CASSARTGGNTEAFF.

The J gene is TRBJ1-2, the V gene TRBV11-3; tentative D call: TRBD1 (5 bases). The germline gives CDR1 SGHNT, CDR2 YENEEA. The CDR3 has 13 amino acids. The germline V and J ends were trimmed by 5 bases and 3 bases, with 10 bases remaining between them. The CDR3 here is CASSPGSHYGYTF. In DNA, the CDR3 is TGTGCCAGCAGCCCAGGGTCCCACTATGGCTACACCTTC.